Following are 23 T cell receptor beta chains from one sample sequenced in a study of blood T cell repertoires in COVID-19. Profiling relied on immunoSEQ multiplex PCR, and the TCRdb table lists in-frame clones only, not all of them. The data contain about 400,000 clones, approximately 85% of them singletons. The specimen was PBMCs or T cells enriched from blood (not recorded which). These receptors were obtained from a middle-aged woman with acute COVID-19.

This chain links TRBV4-1 with TRBJ1-1, with D uncertain. From germline, CDR1 is MGHRA and CDR2 YSYEKL. Trimming removed 9 bases from V and 0 bases from J, with 11 bases in between. The CDR3 is 13 amino acids. The CDR3 is CASSRNMNTEAFF. The CDR3 DNA follows: TGCGCCAGTTCCAGAAACATGAACACTGAAGCTTTCTTT.

The V call is TRBV7-9, the J call TRBJ2-4, with D unclear. The CDR3 consists of 18 residues. Germline V gene sequence: CDR1 SEHNR, CDR2 FQNEAQ (reference sequence). V lost 1 base to trimming and J lost 0 bases, with 16 bases between them. CDR3 in DNA: TGTGCCAGCAGCTTAGTAGTTAACAGACACTTAGCCAAAAACATTCAGTACTTC. Translation gives CASSLVVNRHLAKNIQYF.

This clone was picked up one time. The gene calls are TRBV5-1 and TRBJ2-1; 10 bases map to TRBD2. Germline lookup yields CDR1 SGHRS and CDR2 YFSETQ. V lost 0 bases, J lost 6 bases, and 18 bases stayed unmatched. The CDR3 extends over 20 amino acids. The CDR3 region has the DNA TGCGCCAGCAGCTTGGCTCGGCAGAGAAAGAGCGGGGGGGCTCCCAATGAGCAGTTCTTC. This translates into CASSLARQRKSGGAPNEQFF.

The CDR3 loop is CAIKMDRDTFEQYF. The DNA of the CDR3 is TGTGCCATCAAGATGGACAGGGATACGTTCGAGCAGTACTTC. The rearrangement joins TRBV10-3 to TRBJ2-7; 8 bases map to TRBD1. V shed 7 bases, J shed 6 bases, and the junction held 11 bases outside the gene matches. Germline V gives CDR1 ENHRY, CDR2 SYGVKD. The CDR3 length is 14 residues.

This clone was found once. V is TRBV9 and J is TRBJ2-3; TRBD2 might be the D (6 bases). CDR1 is SGDLS, CDR2 YYNGEE, per germline. This CDR3 is 15 amino acids long. Trimming pared 0 bases from V and 0 bases from J, leaving 8 bases between. The CDR3 loop reads CASSVASASTDTQYF. The DNA for the CDR3 is TGTGCCAGCAGCGTAGCTAGCGCTAGCACAGATACGCAGTATTTT. The entire variable domain, with the rest obtained from reference TRBV9 and TRBJ2-3, is as follows: DSGVTQTPKHLITATGQRVTLRCSPRSGDLSVYWYQQSLDQGLQFLIQYYNGEERAKGNILERFSAQQFPDLHSELNLSSLELGDSALYFCASSVASASTDTQYFGPGTRLTVL.

In its sample, this clone was seen a few times. The chain combines TRBV11-3 with TRBJ2-2; 7 bases fit TRBD1. V was clipped by 3 bases and J by 4 bases; unmatched bases: 14. Looked up from germline, CDR1 is SGHNT and CDR2 is YENEEA. The length of the CDR3 is 18 residues. CDR3 nucleotides: TGTGCCAGCAGCTTTGACTCCCGGGACAGACGATCCACCGGGGAGCTGTTTTTT. Translation gives CASSFDSRDRRSTGELFF.

V usage is TRBV30 and J usage is TRBJ1-5, with TRBD1 matching 9 bases. In germline, CDR1 is GTSNPN, CDR2 SVGIG (reference sequence). V gave up 2 bases and J gave up 4 bases; unmatched junction bases: 6. This CDR3 has 15 residues. This CDR3 is CAWSIGTGTNQPQHF. CDR3 nucleotides: TGTGCCTGGAGTATTGGGACAGGGACGAATCAGCCCCAGCATTTT.

The rearrangement joins TRBV9 to TRBJ1-2; 9 bases line up with TRBD1. The germline gives CDR1 SGDLS, CDR2 YYNGEE. CDR3 length equals 15 residues. V shed 4 bases and J 5 bases; nucleotides not matched to a gene: 9. CDR3 coding DNA: TGTGCCAGCAGCCCTGATGCCGGGACAGGGTATGGCTACACCTTC. Translated, it gives CASSPDAGTGYGYTF.

The genes are TRBV30 and TRBJ1-4; D gene ambiguous. The CDR3 spans 12 residues. Germline CDR1 GTSNPN, CDR2 SVGIG (reference sequence). V lost 5 bases and J lost 10, with 14 bases in between. CDR3 sequence reads: CAWGLARGKLFF. CDR3 DNA sequence: TGTGCCTGGGGCCTCGCCCGAGGAAAACTGTTTTTT.

In its sample, this clone was seen once. The rearrangement uses TRBV9 and TRBJ1-4; D uncertain. Trimming removed 4 bases from V and 3 bases from J, with 13 bases in between. The CDR3 runs 15 residues. From germline, CDR1 is SGDLS and CDR2 YYNGEE. CDR3 sequence (DNA): TGTGCCAGCAGCCTAAGTCCAGAGGCTAATGAAAAACTGTTTTTT. Protein: CASSLSPEANEKLFF.

The gene calls are TRBV19 and TRBJ1-2, with D perhaps TRBD1 (6 bases). This CDR3 contains 14 residues. V was shortened by 4 bases and J by 8 bases, with 17 bases between the two germline ends. In germline, CDR1 is LNHDA, CDR2 SQIVND (reference sequence). The CDR3: CASSTKTHREGYTF. The CDR3 region has the DNA TGTGCCAGTAGTACAAAAACCCACAGGGAAGGCTACACCTTC.

V and J are TRBV5-1 and TRBJ2-1; TRBD1 matches at 10 bases. This CDR3 has 17 residues. Germline V gene sequence: CDR1 SGHRS, CDR2 YFSETQ. V lost 0 bases to trimming and J lost 9 bases; unmatched junction nucleotides: 12. CDR3 coding DNA: TGCGCCAGCAGCTTGGTGCCGAGACAGGGGGCGTATGTTGAGCAGTTCTTC. Amino acid sequence: CASSLVPRQGAYVEQFF.

The V call is TRBV5-5, the J call TRBJ1-2; a weak D match, TRBD1 (5 bases). Deletions cut 4 bases from V and 2 bases from J, with 9 bases between. This CDR3 spans 13 amino acids. The V gene's germline CDR1 is SGHKS and CDR2 YYEKEE (reference sequence). The DNA of the CDR3 is TGTGCCAGCAGCACCGGACAAAACTATGGCTACACCTTC. Its protein is CASSTGQNYGYTF.

This clone was recorded once. V is TRBV7-8 and J is TRBJ1-2, with D tentatively TRBD1 (5 bases). Germline CDR1 SGHVS, CDR2 FQNEAQ. Trimming stripped 5 bases from V and 7 bases from J, with 20 bases between. The CDR3 consists of 15 residues. CDR3 region: CASSPRDSGWGGYTF. The CDR3 nucleotides read TGTGCCAGCAGCCCCCGGGACTCCGGGTGGGGTGGCTACACCTTC.

V usage is TRBV7-9 and J usage is TRBJ2-7; weak D call: TRBD1 (6 bases). The CDR3 has 15 amino acids. The V and J ends lost 4 bases and 3 bases respectively, with 16 bases between them. Germline values: CDR1 SEHNR, CDR2 FQNEAQ (reference sequence). The CDR3 DNA reads TGTGCCAGCAGCTCGCTCAGGACAGCTATCTACGAGCAGTACTTC. As protein: CASSSLRTAIYEQYF.

The V gene is TRBV24-1, the J gene TRBJ1-5; 8 bases agree with TRBD1. Looked up from germline, CDR1 is KGHDR and CDR2 is SFDVKD. V shed 2 bases and J 6 bases; nucleotides not matched to a gene: 2. The CDR3 sequence is 14 residues long. CDR3 in DNA: TGTGCCACCAGTGATTCAGGGGGCGGTCAGCCCCAGCATTTT. Protein product: CATSDSGGGQPQHF.

The chain employs TRBV6-5 and TRBJ2-7, with 10 positions matching TRBD2. Germline trimming cut 2 bases from V and 2 bases from J; bases unmatched to any gene: 6. The CDR3 is 16 amino acids. The germline gives CDR1 MNHEY, CDR2 SVGAGI. CDR3 nucleotide sequence: TGTGCCAGCAGTTACGACGGACTAGCGGCAACCTACGAGCAGTACTTC. Translated: CASSYDGLAATYEQYF.

J is TRBJ2-3 and V is TRBV2, with 7 bases matching TRBD1. Losses at the gene ends were 1 base for V and 4 bases for J; bases not matched to a gene: 2. The CDR3 covers 14 residues. CDR1 is SNHLY and CDR2 is FYNNEI in the germline V gene. This chain's CDR3 is CASSEDRGSDTQYF. CDR3 bases: TGTGCCAGCAGTGAAGACAGGGGCTCAGATACGCAGTATTTT.

The rearrangement links TRBV19 to TRBJ1-5; perhaps TRBD1 as D (6 bases). The CDR3 length is 14 residues. V lost 5 bases to trimming and J lost 9 bases, with 17 bases between them. Germline V gene sequence: CDR1 LNHDA, CDR2 SQIVND (reference sequence). The CDR3 DNA reads TGTGCCAGTAGTTCAGCCAGGGGCCCGACGCCCCAGCATTTT. Translating it yields CASSSARGPTPQHF.

The chain links TRBV23-1 to TRBJ2-1; 12 bases fit TRBD1. TRBV23-1 counts as an open reading frame of uncertain function. V was pared by 6 bases and J by 9 bases, with 9 bases of the junction left unmatched. The CDR3 is made up of 15 amino acids. The CDR3 loop reads CASRPSGQGAIEQFF. CDR3 DNA sequence: TGCGCCAGCAGGCCTTCGGGACAGGGGGCGATTGAGCAGTTCTTC.

The chain couples TRBV9 to TRBJ1-1; 8 bases fit TRBD1. Unmatched junction bases numbered 8, after V lost 3 bases and J lost 4 bases. There are 15 residues in the CDR3. Per germline, CDR1 SGDLS and CDR2 YYNGEE. In DNA, the CDR3 is TGTGCCAGCAGCGGGCGGACAGGGATGATCACTGAAGCTTTCTTT. Protein product: CASSGRTGMITEAFF.

V and J are TRBV7-2 and TRBJ2-7; no firm D call. With 4 bases removed from V and 3 bases from J, the gap between germline ends came to 10 bases. Germline CDR1 and CDR2: SGHTA and FQGNSA. The CDR3 sequence is 13 residues long. The CDR3 bases are TGTGCCAGCAGCTCTCTCCCTAACTACGAGCAGTACTTC. Residues: CASSSLPNYEQYF.

This chain uses TRBV15 with TRBJ2-5; 8 nucleotides align to TRBD1. V lost 0 bases and J lost 5; bases outside the gene matches: 8. This CDR3 comprises 16 residues. Germline CDR1 and CDR2: LNHNV and YYDKDF (reference sequence). CDR3: CATSRDLAGGVETQYF. CDR3 sequence (DNA): TGTGCCACCAGCAGAGATCTGGCAGGGGGCGTCGAGACCCAGTACTTC.